Each of the 19 T cell receptor beta chains below was sequenced from the same sample in a study of blood T cells in healthy people across ages. A second PCR, run for roughly 7 to 12 cycles, used a sample-barcoded 5' primer plus a J-beta primer mix. TCRdb passed the 5' RACE reads through MiXCR, listing each CDR3 protein once. Of 550,000 to 600,000 distinct CDR3 sequences in the sample, 25% to 30% were seen once. The specimen was blood. Receptors were obtained from a woman aged 70-85 years in good health.

The chain carries TRBV5-6 and TRBJ1-4, with 9 nucleotides matching TRBD1. V lost 4 bases to trimming and J lost 5 bases; unmatched junction nucleotides: 6. Germline V gene sequence: CDR1 SGHDT, CDR2 YYEEEE. This CDR3 region has 15 residues. The DNA for the CDR3 is TGTGCCAGCAGCACAGGACAGGGGACAAATGAAAAACTGTTTTTT. Translated, it gives CASSTGQGTNEKLFF.

The chain joins TRBV5-1 to TRBJ2-5, with D perhaps TRBD1 (5 bases). The CDR3 runs to 14 residues. The ends were cut back, 2 bases at V and 3 bases at J, with 11 bases in the middle. The germline gives CDR1 SGHRS, CDR2 YFSETQ. The CDR3 sequence: CASSLTGYEETQYF. The CDR3 DNA sequence: TGCGCCAGCAGCTTAACAGGATACGAAGAGACCCAGTACTTC. The whole variable domain, remainder taken from reference TRBV5-1 and TRBJ2-5, is KAGVTQTPRYLIKTRGQQVTLSCSPISGHRSVSWYQQTPGQGLQFLFEYFSETQRNKGNFPGRFSGRQFSNSRSEMNVSTLELGDSALYLCASSLTGYEETQYFGPGTRLLVL.

J is TRBJ1-2 and V is TRBV24-1; tentative D call: TRBD1 (5 bases). There are 13 residues in the CDR3. V gave up 6 bases and J gave up 3 bases, with 10 bases separating them. CDR1 and CDR2 (germline): KGHDR, SFDVKD. The CDR3 nucleotides read TGTGCCACCAGTCTCGGGACCTACTATGGCTACACCTTC. This gives the protein CATSLGTYYGYTF.

Only a few counts were recorded for this clonotype. The chain carries TRBV29-1 and TRBJ2-7, with D uncertain. CDR1 and CDR2 (germline): SQVTM, ANQGSEA. CDR3 length: 14 amino acids. Trimming took 2 bases from V and 3 from J, leaving 14 bases between them. The CDR3 protein is CSVEPLTADYEQYF. CDR3 nucleotides: TGCAGCGTTGAACCATTAACTGCGGACTACGAGCAGTACTTC.

The CDR3 DNA reads TGCGCCAGCAGCCAAATAGGGGGGGGCACTGAAGCTTTCTTT. Translating it yields CASSQIGGGTEAFF. V gene TRBV4-3 combines with J gene TRBJ1-1; D possibly corresponds to TRBD1 (6 bases). The V end lost 2 bases, the J end lost 4 bases, and 11 bases lay between the germline ends. The CDR3 consists of 14 residues. Germline V CDR1 and CDR2: LGHNA, YSLEER.

This clonotype was detected a few times. The J gene is TRBJ2-7, the V gene TRBV5-1; D call uncertain. The V gene lost 2 bases and the J gene lost 5 bases, with 17 bases spanning the gap. This CDR3 region has 15 residues. CDR1 is SGHRS and CDR2 is YFSETQ in the germline V gene. The CDR3 protein is CASSFIPNSLDEQYF. Here the CDR3 DNA reads TGCGCCAGCAGCTTTATACCGAATTCCCTCGACGAGCAGTACTTC.

This clonotype was detected a few times. V is TRBV14 and J is TRBJ2-4, with D maybe TRBD1 (5 bases). This CDR3 comprises 16 residues. V was clipped by 0 bases and J by 1 base, with 10 bases between them. CDR1 is SGHDN, CDR2 FVKESK, per germline. CDR3 region: CASSQDQPGAKNIQYF. CDR3 nucleotide sequence: TGTGCCAGCAGCCAAGATCAACCAGGGGCCAAAAACATTCAGTACTTC.

This clonotype appeared a few times. J is TRBJ2-3 and V is TRBV7-2, with D possibly matching TRBD1 (5 bases). The V end lost 8 bases, the J end lost 1 base, and 16 bases lay between the germline ends. Germline V gene sequence: CDR1 SGHTA, CDR2 FQGNSA. The CDR3 runs to 15 residues. The CDR3 DNA reads as TGTGCCAGCCAACGGGTCAGGGCTGGCACAGATACGCAGTATTTT. This gives the protein CASQRVRAGTDTQYF.

This clonotype has at least ten counts. In DNA form, the CDR3 reads TGTGCCAGCAGCAAACGGCAGGGTTCTAGCGGCAACTATGGCTACACCTTC. It translates to CASSKRQGSSGNYGYTF. The V gene is TRBV21-1, the J gene TRBJ1-2. TRBV21-1 is labeled a pseudogene. This CDR3 region has 17 residues.

This clonotype appeared a few times. The V gene is TRBV29-1, the J gene TRBJ1-5; possible D gene TRBD1, 6 bases. Germline-derived CDR1 and CDR2 are SQVTM and ANQGSEA. With 6 bases removed from V and 2 bases from J, the gap between germline ends came to 14 bases. The CDR3 loop spans 14 amino acids. The CDR3 sequence: CSVQTGTGNQPQHF. The CDR3 DNA reads as TGCAGCGTGCAGACAGGTACTGGCAATCAGCCCCAGCATTTT. Looking up the rest from reference TRBV29-1 and TRBJ1-5 gives the full variable domain: SAVISQKPSRDICQRGTSLTIQCQVDSQVTMMFWYRQQPGQSLTLIATANQGSEATYESGFVIDKFPISRPNLTFSTLTVSNMSPEDSSIYLCSVQTGTGNQPQHFGDGTRLSIL.

This clonotype was found a few times. J is TRBJ1-2 and V is TRBV7-9, with a possible D match to TRBD1 (5 bases). The CDR3 loop spans 15 amino acids. The V end was cut by 5 bases, the J end by 4 bases, with 17 bases between. The germline V gene encodes CDR1 SEHNR and CDR2 FQNEAQ (reference sequence). CDR3 amino acids: CASSLTGRSPYGYTF. The DNA for the CDR3 is TGTGCCAGCAGCCTCACGGGACGGAGCCCCTATGGCTACACCTTC.

This chain joins TRBV5-1 and TRBJ2-1; D is undetermined. Trimming took off 3 bases at V and 2 bases at J, with 12 bases between the two ends. Germline V CDR1 and CDR2: SGHRS, YFSETQ. This CDR3 contains 15 residues. In DNA form, the CDR3 reads TGCGCCAGCAGCTCCCCAGGAAAGGCCTACAATGAGCAGTTCTTC. The encoded protein is CASSSPGKAYNEQFF.

The chain couples TRBV10-1 to TRBJ1-2; tentatively, D is TRBD1 (5 bases). Trimming left V 6 bases short and J 2 bases short, with 13 bases between. This CDR3 comprises 14 residues. Germline-derived CDR1 and CDR2 are WNHNN and SYGVQD (reference sequence). CDR3 amino acids: CASSSQVPNYGYTF. The CDR3 region has the DNA TGCGCCAGCAGCTCACAGGTCCCAAACTATGGCTACACCTTC.

The chain uses TRBV30 and TRBJ1-2; D unclear. The CDR3 runs 11 residues. V lost 3 bases and J lost 4, with 6 bases in between. CDR1 and CDR2 from the germline V gene are GTSNPN and SVGIG (reference sequence). For the CDR3, the DNA is TGTGCCTGGAGCATTGGCTATGGCTACACCTTC. This sequence encodes CAWSIGYGYTF.

This clonotype was counted between two and nine times. The V call is TRBV13, the J call TRBJ2-4; 7 positions agree with TRBD1. CDR1 is PRHDT, CDR2 FYEKMQ, per germline (reference sequence). Trimming at V came to 5 bases and at J to 2 bases, leaving 12 bases not matched to a gene. This CDR3 comprises 17 residues. The CDR3 reads CASSRTEGASTKNIQYF. The CDR3 bases are TGTGCCAGCAGCCGGACCGAGGGGGCAAGTACCAAAAACATTCAGTACTTC.

The chain recombines TRBV7-9 with TRBJ1-3; no clear D gene. CDR1 is SEHNR, CDR2 FQNEAQ, per germline (reference sequence). V lost 4 bases to trimming and J lost 0 bases, with 7 bases between them. This CDR3 contains 14 residues. CDR3 in DNA: TGTGCCAGCAGCTCGATTAGCTCTGGAAACACCATATATTTT. It specifies CASSSISSGNTIYF.

The chain carries TRBV7-2 and TRBJ2-3; 9 nucleotides line up with TRBD1. Trimming cost V 3 bases and J 3 bases; bases outside gene matches: 4. The V gene's germline CDR1 is SGHTA and CDR2 FQGNSA. The CDR3 is 15 residues long. The CDR3 region is CASSFYGQGTDTQYF. The DNA for the CDR3 is TGTGCCAGCAGCTTTTATGGACAGGGGACAGATACGCAGTATTTT.

J is TRBJ2-1 and V is TRBV6-2 or TRBV6-3; possibly TRBD1 or TRBD2 for D (6 bases each). The CDR3 is made up of 14 amino acids. The ends were cut back, 7 bases at V and 7 bases at J, with 17 bases in the middle. CDR1 is MNHEY, CDR2 SVGEGT, per germline. CDR3: CASTKGGSKNEQFF. DNA for the CDR3: TGTGCCAGCACCAAGGGGGGCTCCAAGAATGAGCAGTTCTTC.

This clonotype was counted between two and nine times. The chain couples TRBV29-1 to TRBJ2-3; a weak D match, TRBD2 (6 bases). Trimming stripped 0 bases from V and 8 bases from J, with 12 bases between. CDR3 length equals 13 residues. Germline assignment: CDR1 SQVTM and CDR2 ANQGSEA. The CDR3 DNA sequence: TGCAGCGTTGAAGAAACCCCCGGGGGTACGCAGTATTTT. The encoded protein is CSVEETPGGTQYF.